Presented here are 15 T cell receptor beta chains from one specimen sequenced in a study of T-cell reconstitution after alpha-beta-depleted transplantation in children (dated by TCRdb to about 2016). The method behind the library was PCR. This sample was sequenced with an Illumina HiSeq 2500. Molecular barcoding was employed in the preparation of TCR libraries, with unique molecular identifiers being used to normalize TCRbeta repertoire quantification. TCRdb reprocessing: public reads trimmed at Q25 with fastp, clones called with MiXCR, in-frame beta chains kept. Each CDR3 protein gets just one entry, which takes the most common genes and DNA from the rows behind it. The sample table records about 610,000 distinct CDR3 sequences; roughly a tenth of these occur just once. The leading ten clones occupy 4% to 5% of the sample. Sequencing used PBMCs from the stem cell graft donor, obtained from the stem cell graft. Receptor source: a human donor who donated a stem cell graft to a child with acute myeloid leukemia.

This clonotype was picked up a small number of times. The CDR3 here is CARHRGDANTGELFF. CDR3 nucleotides: TGTGCCCGCCACCGGGGGGACGCGAACACCGGGGAGCTGTTTTTT. The V call is TRBV30, the J call TRBJ2-2; TRBD2 agrees at 7 bases. The CDR3 runs to 15 residues. CDR1 GTSNPN and CDR2 SVGIG come from the germline V gene (reference sequence). J gave up 0 bases and V 8 bases, and 9 bases lay outside the gene matches.

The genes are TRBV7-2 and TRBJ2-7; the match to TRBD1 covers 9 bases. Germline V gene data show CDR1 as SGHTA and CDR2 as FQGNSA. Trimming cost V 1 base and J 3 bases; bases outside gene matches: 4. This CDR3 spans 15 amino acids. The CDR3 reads CASSLGQTGGYEQYF. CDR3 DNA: TGTGCCAGCAGCTTAGGCCAGACAGGGGGCTACGAGCAGTACTTC.

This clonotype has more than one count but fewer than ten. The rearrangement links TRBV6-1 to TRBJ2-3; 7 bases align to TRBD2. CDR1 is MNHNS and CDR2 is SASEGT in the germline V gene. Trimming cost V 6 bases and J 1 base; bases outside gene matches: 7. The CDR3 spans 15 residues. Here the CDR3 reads CASRSSGIGTDTQYF. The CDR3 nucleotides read TGTGCCAGCAGGTCAAGCGGGATAGGCACAGATACGCAGTATTTT.

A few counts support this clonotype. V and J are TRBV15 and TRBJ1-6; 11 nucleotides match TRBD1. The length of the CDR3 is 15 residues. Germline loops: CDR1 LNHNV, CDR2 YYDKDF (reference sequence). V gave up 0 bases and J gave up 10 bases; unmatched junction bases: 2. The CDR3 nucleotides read TGTGCCACCAGCAGAGAGGGGACAGGGGGATCACCCCTCCACTTT. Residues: CATSREGTGGSPLHF. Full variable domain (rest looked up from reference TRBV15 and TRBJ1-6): DAMVIQNPRYQVTQFGKPVTLSCSQTLNHNVMYWYQQKSSQAPKLLFHYYDKDFNNEADTPDNFQSRRPNTSFCFLDIRSPGLGDTAMYLCATSREGTGGSPLHFGNGTRLTVT.

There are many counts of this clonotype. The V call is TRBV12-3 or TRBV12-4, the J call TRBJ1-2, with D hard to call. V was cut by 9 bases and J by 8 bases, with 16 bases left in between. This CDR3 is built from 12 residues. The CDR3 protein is CASSALGVGYTF. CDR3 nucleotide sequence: TGTGCCAGTAGCGCTCTAGGTGTCGGCTACACCTTC.

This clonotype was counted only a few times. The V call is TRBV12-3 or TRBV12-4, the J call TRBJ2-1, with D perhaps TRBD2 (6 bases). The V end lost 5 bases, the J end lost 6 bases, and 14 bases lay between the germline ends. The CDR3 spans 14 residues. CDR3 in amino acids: CASSPGLGTNEQFF. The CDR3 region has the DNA TGTGCCAGCAGTCCGGGACTCGGCACCAATGAGCAGTTCTTC.

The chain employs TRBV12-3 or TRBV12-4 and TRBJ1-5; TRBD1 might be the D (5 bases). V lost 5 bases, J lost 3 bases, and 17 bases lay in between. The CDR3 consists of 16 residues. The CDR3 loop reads CASSPQFRGLNQPQHF. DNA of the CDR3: TGTGCCAGCAGTCCCCAATTTAGGGGCCTCAATCAGCCCCAGCATTTT.

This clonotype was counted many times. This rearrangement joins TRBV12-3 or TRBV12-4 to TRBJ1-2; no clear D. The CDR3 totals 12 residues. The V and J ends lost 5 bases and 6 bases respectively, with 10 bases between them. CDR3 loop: CASSPRVDGYTF. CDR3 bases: TGTGCCAGCAGTCCACGAGTGGATGGCTACACCTTC.

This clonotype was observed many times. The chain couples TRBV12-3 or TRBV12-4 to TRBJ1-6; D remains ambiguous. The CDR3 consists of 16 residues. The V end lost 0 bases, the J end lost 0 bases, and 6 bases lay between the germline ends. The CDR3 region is CASSLAGVSYNSPLHF. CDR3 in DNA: TGTGCCAGCAGTTTAGCAGGTGTCTCCTATAATTCACCCCTCCACTTT.

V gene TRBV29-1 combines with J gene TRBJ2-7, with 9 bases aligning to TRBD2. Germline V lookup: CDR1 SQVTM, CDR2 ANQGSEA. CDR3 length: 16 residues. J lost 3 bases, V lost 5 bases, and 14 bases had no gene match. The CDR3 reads CSVTGRPGLAYYEQYF. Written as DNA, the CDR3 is TGCAGCGTTACCGGGCGTCCGGGACTAGCATACTACGAGCAGTACTTC.

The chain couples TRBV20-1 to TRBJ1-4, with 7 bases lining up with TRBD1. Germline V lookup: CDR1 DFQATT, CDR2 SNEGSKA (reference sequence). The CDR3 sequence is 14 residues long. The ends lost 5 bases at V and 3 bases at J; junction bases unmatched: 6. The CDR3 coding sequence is TGCAGTGCTTCTCTGGACAGGTCTAATGAAAAACTGTTTTTT. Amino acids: CSASLDRSNEKLFF.

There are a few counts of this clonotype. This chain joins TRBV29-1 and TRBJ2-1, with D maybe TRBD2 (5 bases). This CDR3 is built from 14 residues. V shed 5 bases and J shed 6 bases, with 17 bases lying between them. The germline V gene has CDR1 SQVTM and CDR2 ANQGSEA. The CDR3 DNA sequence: TGCAGCGTTATAAAAGGCGGGCGGTTCAATGAGCAGTTCTTC. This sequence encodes CSVIKGGRFNEQFF.

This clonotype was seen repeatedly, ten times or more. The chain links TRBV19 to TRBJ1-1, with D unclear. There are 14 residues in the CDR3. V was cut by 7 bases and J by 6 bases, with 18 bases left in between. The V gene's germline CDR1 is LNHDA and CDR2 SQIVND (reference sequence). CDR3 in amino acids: CASTILEQRSEAFF. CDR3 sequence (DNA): TGTGCCAGTACCATTTTGGAACAACGCTCTGAAGCTTTCTTT.

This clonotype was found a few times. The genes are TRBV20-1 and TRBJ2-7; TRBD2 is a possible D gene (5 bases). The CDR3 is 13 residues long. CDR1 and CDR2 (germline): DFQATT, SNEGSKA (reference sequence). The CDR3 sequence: CSSRTEGSYEQYF. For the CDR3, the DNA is TGCAGCTCCCGGACTGAGGGCTCCTACGAGCAGTACTTC.

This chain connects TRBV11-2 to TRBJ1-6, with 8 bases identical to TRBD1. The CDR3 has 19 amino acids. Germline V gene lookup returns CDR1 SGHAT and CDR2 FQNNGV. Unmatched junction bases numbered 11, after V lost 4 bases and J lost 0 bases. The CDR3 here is CASSSLPGQASSYNSPLHF. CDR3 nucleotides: TGTGCCAGCAGCTCCCTACCGGGACAGGCGAGCTCCTATAATTCACCCCTCCACTTT.